The clone carrying this TCR beta chain has only a few counts. This sample stems from a study of T cells after somatic rescue of genetic block. J was trimmed by 1 base and V by 3 bases; bases with no gene match: 7. The CDR3 contains 16 residues. CDR1 and CDR2 from the germline V gene are KGHSH and LQKENI. Profiled with immunoSEQ multiplex PCR; TCRdb holds only in-frame clones, not every one. Of 11,000 to 15,000 clones listed, over 70% are singletons. Input material: peripheral blood mononuclear cells (PBMCs). The sequence came from a boy between 10 and 17 years old. The chain has TRBV18 and TRBJ1-1, with TRBD1 matching 8 bases. Here the CDR3 reads CASSPRRDRTNTEAFF. The CDR3, as DNA: TGTGCCAGCTCACCTCGCCGGGACAGGACGAACACTGAAGCTTTCTTT.